This T cell receptor beta chain was obtained from a study of blood T cells in healthy people across ages. Donors ranged from about 6 to 90 years old and were healthy Caucasians in Russia. For every donor, a draw yielded roughly 9.3 milliliters of peripheral blood. J was trimmed by 7 bases and V by 4 bases; bases with no gene match: 9. The germline CDR1 and CDR2 sequences are MNHEY and SVGEGT. The CDR3 contains 16 residues. Study-wide results and limits: Age advanced and TCR beta diversity per million T cells fell, roughly linearly.

Points on this clonotype: The antigen is not known.

Sample-barcoded 5' priming and a J-beta primer mix drove a second PCR of roughly 7 to 11 cycles. Every cDNA molecule bore a tag from a template-switch adaptor containing 12 random nucleotides. MiXCR was run by TCRdb on the 5' RACE reads, yielding one entry per CDR3 protein. The data show 870,000 or so distinct CDR3 sequences, 29% seen once. This TCR was recovered from a woman older than 75 in good health. V usage is TRBV6-2 or TRBV6-3 and J usage is TRBJ1-5, with 11 positions matching TRBD1. The sequenced sample consisted of blood. CDR3 sequence reads: CASSSPDRGLRQPQHF. The CDR3 DNA reads TGTGCCAGCAGTTCTCCGGACAGGGGGCTTAGGCAGCCCCAGCATTTT.